The entry below describes one T cell receptor beta chain. The CDR3 sequence is 13 residues long. The sample belongs to a study of blood T cells in healthy people across ages. A second PCR of about 6 to 11 cycles used a sample-barcoded 5' primer and a J-beta primer mix. TCRdb analysed the 5' RACE reads with MiXCR anew, one entry per CDR3 protein. The sample consists of about 680,000 distinct CDR3 sequences, more than 40% of them appearing once. Each sample provided at least 5 micrograms of extracted total RNA. The sequencing input was blood. V usage is TRBV21-1 and J usage is TRBJ2-3; the table's TRBD1 call for D was not verified on the DNA. TRBV21-1 is a pseudogene. This sequence was found in a woman aged 60 to 75 in good health. The chain's CDR3 is CASPDKATDTQYF. The CDR3 DNA reads TGTGCCAGCCCGGACAAGGCAACAGATACGCAGTATTTT.